Presented here are 27 T cell receptor beta chains from one specimen sequenced in a study of vaccination effects on CD4 cells after COVID-19. Only in-frame clones appear in the TCRdb table, and some are missing; sequencing was by immunoSEQ multiplex PCR. Here the sample spans 27,000 or so clones, about 83% being singletons. Sequencing followed a ViraFEST assay step that expanded antigen-specific CD4+ T cells with viral peptide pools. Isolating CD4+ T cells followed approximately 10 days of culture. Two-dose BNT162b2 or mRNA-1273 vaccination was given to participants. These receptors are not linked to any known antigen. Sequenced material: CD4+ T cells from PBMCs cultured with HCoV-NL63 spike peptides, taken after COVID-19 vaccination. These receptor sequences come from a human donor who received a COVID-19 vaccine. Some clones in this sample may be carry-over from other donors' samples.

The chain has TRBV28 and TRBJ2-3, with D possibly TRBD2 on 6 matching bases. This CDR3 comprises 14 residues. Between the trimmed V and J ends, which lost 3 bases and 2 bases, there was a span of 9 bases. CDR1 is MDHEN, CDR2 SYDVKM, per germline. Written as DNA, the CDR3 is TGTGCCAGCAGTTTGGCTAGCGTCACAGATACGCAGTATTTT. Translating gives CASSLASVTDTQYF.

The CDR3 DNA sequence: TGTGCCAGTGCGGGACAGGGTCCATGGACCCAGTACTTC. Translation: CASAGQGPWTQYF. The genes are TRBV19 and TRBJ2-5; 9 bases map to TRBD1. The CDR3 runs to 13 residues. Germline CDR1 is LNHDA and CDR2 is SQIVND (reference sequence). V dropped 8 bases and J dropped 7; count of bases not matched to a gene: 8.

The V gene is TRBV5-1, the J gene TRBJ2-3; D call uncertain. The CDR3 has 16 amino acids. The germline gives CDR1 SGHRS, CDR2 YFSETQ. Trimming shortened V by 0 bases and J by 4 bases, and 15 bases separated the two germline ends. The CDR3 coding sequence is TGCGCCAGCAGCTTGGCCAGGCTAGAAGGCGCAGATACGCAGTATTTT. Protein sequence: CASSLARLEGADTQYF.

The chain employs TRBV3-1 (or the pseudogene TRBV3-2) and TRBJ1-2, with 9 bases identical to TRBD1. V lost 0 bases, J lost 8 bases, and 10 bases stayed unmatched. This CDR3 spans 16 amino acids. Germline V gives CDR1 LGHDT, CDR2 YNNKEL (reference sequence). The CDR3 is CASSQEDPDRGPGYTF. DNA of the CDR3: TGTGCCAGCAGCCAAGAAGATCCGGACAGGGGTCCGGGCTACACCTTC.

The chain recombines TRBV3-1 (or the pseudogene TRBV3-2) with TRBJ2-5; 7 positions match TRBD1. The CDR3 consists of 14 residues. J gave up 3 bases and V 5 bases, and 6 bases lay outside the gene matches. The germline CDR1 and CDR2 sequences are LGHDT and YNNKEL (reference sequence). The CDR3 region is CASSSRDREETQYF. In nucleotides, the CDR3 is TGTGCCAGCAGCTCCCGGGACAGAGAAGAGACCCAGTACTTC.

This chain uses TRBV9 with TRBJ2-5; the D call may be TRBD1 or TRBD2 (6 bases each). CDR3 length: 14 amino acids. V was clipped by 6 bases and J by 2 bases, with 14 bases between them. From germline, CDR1 is SGDLS and CDR2 YYNGEE. The CDR3 here is CASNKGGKQETQYF. The CDR3 nucleotides are TGTGCCAGCAACAAAGGGGGGAAACAAGAGACCCAGTACTTC.

The chain is built from TRBV3-1 (or the pseudogene TRBV3-2) and TRBJ2-7, with TRBD1 identical over 7 bases. Per germline, CDR1 LGHDT and CDR2 YNNKEL (reference sequence). The CDR3 is 16 amino acids. V trimming: 1 base; J trimming: 2 bases; junction bases outside the gene matches: 8. The CDR3 spells CASSQGGTEAPYEQYV. For the CDR3, the DNA is TGTGCCAGCAGCCAAGGTGGGACAGAGGCACCCTACGAGCAGTACGTC.

The CDR3 coding sequence is TGTGCCATCAGTGAGTCGAGGGATGCTAATGAAAAACTGTTTTTT. This gives the protein CAISESRDANEKLFF. V gene TRBV10-3 combines with J gene TRBJ1-4; D is uncertain. V dropped 0 bases and J dropped 3 bases, with 8 bases sitting between them. The CDR3 is 15 residues long. In germline, CDR1 is ENHRY, CDR2 SYGVKD.

The chain recombines TRBV18 with TRBJ2-3; D is perhaps TRBD1 or TRBD2 (5 bases each). This CDR3 comprises 15 residues. Trimming removed 1 base from V and 2 bases from J, with 10 bases in between. From germline, CDR1 is KGHSH and CDR2 LQKENI. CDR3 amino acids: CASSPRDAITDTQYF. CDR3 bases: TGTGCCAGCTCACCACGGGACGCCATCACAGATACGCAGTATTTT. Full variable domain (remainder filled in from reference TRBV18 and TRBJ2-3): NAGVMQNPRHLVRRRGQEARLRCSPMKGHSHVYWYRQLPEEGLKFMVYLQKENIIDESGMPKERFSAEFPKEGPSILRIQQVVRGDSAAYFCASSPRDAITDTQYFGPGTRLTVL.

This chain joins TRBV2 and TRBJ1-5; D is perhaps TRBD1 (5 bases). The CDR3 totals 19 residues. V lost 7 bases, J lost 0 bases, and 25 bases lay in between. The germline V gene has CDR1 SNHLY and CDR2 FYNNEI. The CDR3 reads CASNDGAEGLEYSNQPQHF. CDR3 DNA: TGTGCCAGCAACGATGGGGCGGAGGGGCTAGAATATAGCAATCAGCCCCAGCATTTT.

This rearrangement joins TRBV5-1 to TRBJ1-1, with D unclear. The CDR3 has 15 residues. V lost 0 bases to trimming and J lost 0 bases, with 9 bases between them. Germline CDR1 and CDR2: SGHRS and YFSETQ. The CDR3 loop is CASSLVGTMNTEAFF. The CDR3 DNA reads TGCGCCAGCAGCTTGGTGGGCACTATGAACACTGAAGCTTTCTTT.

The chain carries TRBV29-1 and TRBJ1-3, with TRBD1 identical over 7 bases. Trimming cost V 7 bases and J 4 bases; bases outside gene matches: 4. This CDR3 contains 12 residues. Per the germline V gene, CDR1 is SQVTM and CDR2 is ANQGSEA. CDR3 DNA: TGCAGCGCATGGACAGGCGGAAACACCATATATTTT. This translates into CSAWTGGNTIYF.

V usage is TRBV29-1 and J usage is TRBJ1-1; a weak D match, TRBD1 (5 bases). The CDR3 extends over 13 amino acids. Germline V gene lookup returns CDR1 SQVTM and CDR2 ANQGSEA. Deletions cut 4 bases from V and 1 base from J, with 10 bases between. The CDR3 sequence is CSVGGGKNTEAFF. The CDR3 DNA reads TGCAGCGTTGGGGGGGGAAAGAACACTGAAGCTTTCTTT.

This chain joins TRBV7-8 and TRBJ2-2, with 11 bases fitting TRBD1. The CDR3 sequence is 17 residues long. Per germline, CDR1 SGHVS and CDR2 FQNEAQ. The V segment lost 5 bases and the J segment 1 base; nucleotides outside the gene matches: 6. The CDR3 here is CASSPRGQGVNTGELFF. CDR3 coding DNA: TGTGCCAGCAGCCCAAGGGGACAGGGGGTGAACACCGGGGAGCTGTTTTTT.

This sequence joins TRBV2 and TRBJ2-3, with D perhaps matching TRBD1 or TRBD2 (6 bases each). With 4 bases removed from V and 1 base from J, the gap between germline ends came to 12 bases. Germline assignment: CDR1 SNHLY and CDR2 FYNNEI. The CDR3 has 15 residues. The CDR3: CASSVTGARTDTQYF. DNA of the CDR3: TGTGCCAGCAGTGTGACGGGGGCCCGCACAGATACGCAGTATTTT.

The chain has TRBV4-1 and TRBJ2-3; D gene ambiguous. V was shortened by 4 bases and J by 2 bases, with 16 bases between the two germline ends. The germline V gene encodes CDR1 MGHRA and CDR2 YSYEKL. CDR3 length: 16 amino acids. CDR3 sequence reads: CASSRADGKNTDTQYF. CDR3 nucleotide sequence: TGCGCCAGCAGCCGGGCAGACGGTAAGAACACAGATACGCAGTATTTT.

This clone has only a few counts. V and J are TRBV5-1 and TRBJ2-2; D remains unclear. The V end was cut by 3 bases, the J end by 5 bases, with 11 bases between. The length of the CDR3 is 14 residues. Germline V lookup: CDR1 SGHRS, CDR2 YFSETQ. The CDR3 protein is CASSWNGDTGELFF. For the CDR3, the DNA is TGCGCCAGCAGCTGGAACGGTGATACCGGGGAGCTGTTTTTT.

The rearrangement joins TRBV9 to TRBJ2-3; D gene ambiguous. Per the germline V gene, CDR1 is SGDLS and CDR2 is YYNGEE. This CDR3 comprises 13 residues. Trimming removed 0 bases from V and 4 bases from J, with 6 bases in between. Here the CDR3 DNA reads TGTGCCAGCAGCGTAGAAGGCCCAGATACGCAGTATTTT. Amino acids: CASSVEGPDTQYF. Full variable domain (rest looked up from reference TRBV9 and TRBJ2-3): DSGVTQTPKHLITATGQRVTLRCSPRSGDLSVYWYQQSLDQGLQFLIQYYNGEERAKGNILERFSAQQFPDLHSELNLSSLELGDSALYFCASSVEGPDTQYFGPGTRLTVL.

CDR3 nucleotides: TGTGCCACCAGTGATCCTTCGACAGGGGAGGCCTATGGCTACACCTTC. Translation gives CATSDPSTGEAYGYTF. The rearrangement joins TRBV24-1 to TRBJ1-2; 8 positions agree with TRBD1. Germline V gene data show CDR1 as KGHDR and CDR2 as SFDVKD. The ends lost 3 bases at V and 4 bases at J; junction bases unmatched: 9. The CDR3 spans 16 residues.

The chain carries TRBV5-1 and TRBJ2-1, with 11 bases matching TRBD2. This CDR3 is built from 19 residues. Germline loops: CDR1 SGHRS, CDR2 YFSETQ. The ends lost 0 bases at V and 1 base at J; junction bases unmatched: 9. This chain's CDR3 is CASSLDLLSGGGSYNEQFF. The CDR3 DNA reads TGCGCCAGCAGCTTGGACCTCCTTAGCGGGGGGGGGTCCTACAATGAGCAGTTCTTC.

V usage is TRBV18 and J usage is TRBJ2-7, with TRBD1 matching 10 bases. CDR3 length: 16 residues. The germline V gene encodes CDR1 KGHSH and CDR2 LQKENI. The junction had 7 bases not matched to a gene; V was cut back by 3 bases and J by 2 bases. CDR3 sequence (DNA): TGTGCCAGCTCACCTGCCGGGACAGGGGCAACCTACGAGCAGTACGTC. It is translated as CASSPAGTGATYEQYV.

This clone has just a few counts. The chain employs TRBV18 and TRBJ2-2; possible D gene TRBD2, 6 bases. Deletions cut 3 bases from V and 4 bases from J, with 12 bases between. Germline CDR1 is KGHSH and CDR2 is LQKENI. The CDR3 spans 15 residues. The DNA for the CDR3 is TGTGCCAGCTCACCGGAGGGTAGCTTCACCGGGGAGCTGTTTTTT. It yields the protein CASSPEGSFTGELFF.

CDR3 nucleotides: TGTGCCAGCAGTTCTCTAAGCAGCAATCAGCCCCAGCATTTT. It encodes CASSSLSSNQPQHF. V gene TRBV6-5 combines with J gene TRBJ1-5; D unclear. This CDR3 has 14 amino acids. Trimming took off 4 bases at V and 1 base at J, with 8 bases between the two ends. In germline, CDR1 is MNHEY, CDR2 SVGAGI.

The J gene is TRBJ1-1, the V gene TRBV30; 7 nucleotides align to TRBD1. CDR3 length: 14 amino acids. J gave up 1 base and V 6 bases, and 8 bases lay outside the gene matches. Germline CDR1 GTSNPN, CDR2 SVGIG (reference sequence). The CDR3 loop is CACRPGTANTEAFF. CDR3 DNA sequence: TGTGCCTGCCGGCCCGGGACAGCGAACACTGAAGCTTTCTTT.

The V and J genes are TRBV19 and TRBJ2-2, with 9 bases lining up with TRBD1. CDR3 length: 17 residues. J was trimmed by 3 bases and V by 7 bases; bases with no gene match: 12. Germline CDR1 is LNHDA and CDR2 is SQIVND (reference sequence). This chain's CDR3 is CASNPPGQGFHTGELFF. CDR3 coding DNA: TGTGCCAGTAACCCTCCGGGACAGGGATTTCACACCGGGGAGCTGTTTTTT.

This clone was found once. This CDR3 is CASSLVGANSGNTIYF. Written as DNA, the CDR3 is TGCGCCAGCAGCTTGGTAGGGGCGAACTCTGGAAACACCATATATTTT. This chain connects TRBV5-1 to TRBJ1-3, with D tentatively TRBD1 (5 bases). CDR3 length: 16 residues. Germline V gives CDR1 SGHRS, CDR2 YFSETQ. V was trimmed by 0 bases and J by 0 bases, leaving 10 bases between them.

The genes are TRBV10-3 and TRBJ1-6; no clear D gene. The V gene lost 0 bases and the J gene lost 6 bases, with 9 bases spanning the gap. Germline-derived CDR1 and CDR2 are ENHRY and SYGVKD. This CDR3 region has 15 residues. The CDR3 sequence is CAISESVTANSPLHF. In nucleotides, the CDR3 is TGTGCCATCAGTGAGTCGGTAACCGCTAATTCACCCCTCCACTTT.